Following are 22 T cell receptor beta chains from one sample sequenced in a study of Ad26.COV2.S vaccination and SARS-CoV-2 variants. Here immunoSEQ multiplex PCR was the method, and the copy in TCRdb shows in-frame clones only, minus some. The repertoire holds some 180,000 clones, around nine tenths seen once, with about 5.5% in the top ten. Sequences were derived from peripheral blood, sampled after recovery from COVID-19. Source of these receptors: a human donor who had recovered from COVID-19.

The CDR3 region has the DNA TGCAGCGTTGATACGCTGGGAAAACTGTTTTTT. Protein product: CSVDTLGKLFF. The chain couples TRBV29-1 to TRBJ1-4; D is ambiguous. CDR3 length: 11 residues. The V gene lost 3 bases and the J gene lost 10 bases, with 9 bases spanning the gap. CDR1 is SQVTM, CDR2 ANQGSEA, per germline.

This clone has a handful of counts. The chain combines TRBV7-9 with TRBJ2-1, with D uncertain. The germline V gene has CDR1 SEHNR and CDR2 FQNEAQ (reference sequence). Between the trimmed V and J ends, which lost 5 bases and 6 bases, there was a span of 8 bases. The CDR3 covers 12 residues. The CDR3 loop is CASSQWGNEQFF. In nucleotides, the CDR3 is TGTGCCAGCAGCCAGTGGGGCAATGAGCAGTTCTTC.

The chain couples TRBV7-8 to TRBJ2-1; 11 positions agree with TRBD2. Germline lookup yields CDR1 SGHVS and CDR2 FQNEAQ. CDR3 length: 19 residues. The V and J ends lost 4 bases and 0 bases, in that order; junction bases with no gene match: 11. CDR3 in amino acids: CASSSPGLAGISSYNEQFF. As DNA, the CDR3 is TGTGCCAGCAGCTCTCCAGGACTAGCGGGTATAAGCTCCTACAATGAGCAGTTCTTC.

This chain connects TRBV2 to TRBJ2-7, with 8 bases aligning to TRBD1. After removal of 7 bases from V and 4 bases from J, the junction contained 12 bases not matched to a gene. The germline gives CDR1 SNHLY, CDR2 FYNNEI. The CDR3 sequence is 15 residues long. The DNA for the CDR3 is TGTGCCAGCACGATGGAGGGCAGGGGGCTGTACGAGCAGTACTTC. Its translation: CASTMEGRGLYEQYF. Full variable domain (remainder filled in from reference TRBV2 and TRBJ2-7): EPEVTQTPSHQVTQMGQEVILRCVPISNHLYFYWYRQILGQKVEFLVSFYNNEISEKSEIFDDQFSVERPDGSNFTLKIRSTKLEDSAMYFCASTMEGRGLYEQYFGPGTRLTVT.

This rearrangement joins TRBV5-4 to TRBJ2-1; 8 nucleotides agree with TRBD2. With 2 bases clipped from V and 9 bases from J, the junction kept 1 base outside the gene matches. This CDR3 comprises 12 residues. Germline V gives CDR1 SGHNT, CDR2 YYREEE (reference sequence). CDR3 in amino acids: CASSFTSGEQFF. CDR3 sequence (DNA): TGTGCCAGCAGCTTCACTAGCGGTGAGCAGTTCTTC.

This chain joins TRBV5-1 and TRBJ2-1, with D maybe TRBD2 (5 bases). V was clipped by 5 bases and J by 3 bases, with 9 bases between them. Germline CDR1 and CDR2: SGHRS and YFSETQ. This CDR3 is 13 amino acids long. The CDR3 DNA sequence: TGCGCCAGCAGTACTACTAGCTACAATGAGCAGTTCTTC. As protein: CASSTTSYNEQFF.

J is TRBJ2-7 and V is TRBV5-4; D not certain. This CDR3 comprises 15 residues. Looked up from germline, CDR1 is SGHNT and CDR2 is YYREEE (reference sequence). The V end lost 4 bases, the J end lost 3 bases, and 17 bases lay between the germline ends. The CDR3 nucleotides read TGTGCCAGCAGCATTCAGCTTCTACCGAACTACGAGCAGTACTTC. It translates to CASSIQLLPNYEQYF.

This chain uses TRBV13 with TRBJ2-5, with 15 bases fitting TRBD2. The CDR3 sequence is 16 residues long. V dropped 5 bases and J dropped 5; count of bases not matched to a gene: 6. Per the germline V gene, CDR1 is PRHDT and CDR2 is FYEKMQ (reference sequence). CDR3 amino acids: CASSIGTSGGKETQYF. CDR3 DNA sequence: TGTGCCAGCAGCATCGGGACTAGCGGGGGGAAGGAGACCCAGTACTTC.

This chain uses TRBV4-1 with TRBJ1-4; D is uncertain. The CDR3 totals 16 residues. V gave up 0 bases and J gave up 8 bases, with 16 bases separating them. Germline V lookup: CDR1 MGHRA, CDR2 YSYEKL. The DNA of the CDR3 is TGCGCCAGCAGCCAAGATACCGGGAGTCTCGGGGAAAAACTGTTTTTT. This codes for CASSQDTGSLGEKLFF.

In the case of this clone: An end of the junction differs from the germline gene, which may be a read error. This rearrangement joins TRBV27 to TRBJ1-5; D is undetermined. This CDR3 region has 13 residues. CDR1 is MNHEY and CDR2 is SMNVEV in the germline V gene (reference sequence). CDR3 loop: CATSLGRRQPQHF. CDR3 coding DNA: TGTGCCACCAGTTTGGGTAGGAGGCAGCCCCAGCATTTT.

This chain joins TRBV2 and TRBJ2-6; 8 bases are shared with TRBD1. V shed 7 bases and J 0 bases; nucleotides not matched to a gene: 8. CDR1 is SNHLY and CDR2 is FYNNEI in the germline V gene. CDR3 size: 17 residues. CDR3 DNA sequence: TGTGCCAGCACCGCGGACAGGGTGGGCTCTGGGGCCAACGTCCTGACTTTC. Translated, it gives CASTADRVGSGANVLTF.

The chain links TRBV5-1 to TRBJ1-1; possible D gene TRBD1, 5 bases. The V end lost 1 base, the J end lost 5 bases, and 12 bases lay between the germline ends. The CDR3 covers 14 residues. Germline V gene data show CDR1 as SGHRS and CDR2 as YFSETQ. The CDR3 DNA sequence: TGCGCCAGCAGCTTGCAGGGATCAGGGACTGAAGCTTTCTTT. Translated: CASSLQGSGTEAFF.

A single count supports this clone. The CDR3 nucleotides read TGCGCCAGCAGCCTCGGACGGAACACTGAAGCTTTCTTT. Protein product: CASSLGRNTEAFF. This rearrangement joins TRBV4-1 to TRBJ1-1; D not certain. Germline CDR1 MGHRA, CDR2 YSYEKL. The CDR3 loop spans 13 amino acids. Trimming removed 4 bases at V and 1 base at J, with 7 bases between.

The chain recombines TRBV7-6 with TRBJ2-7; either TRBD1 or TRBD2 may supply D (6 bases each). The V end lost 6 bases, the J end lost 0 bases, and 12 bases lay between the germline ends. The CDR3 is made up of 14 amino acids. Germline loops: CDR1 SGHVS, CDR2 FNYEAQ. The CDR3 loop reads CASRGGPSSYEQYF. In DNA, the CDR3 is TGTGCCAGCAGAGGGGGGCCGAGCTCCTACGAGCAGTACTTC. Drawing the rest from reference TRBV7-6 and TRBJ2-7, the complete variable domain is GAGVSQSPRYKVTKRGQDVALRCDPISGHVSLYWYRQALGQGPEFLTYFNYEAQQDKSGLPNDRFSAERPEGSISTLTIQRTEQRDSAMYRCASRGGPSSYEQYFGPGTRLTVT.

J is TRBJ2-1 and V is TRBV11-3; D might be TRBD1 (5 bases). This CDR3 has 15 residues. In germline, CDR1 is SGHNT, CDR2 YENEEA. Trimming stripped 3 bases from V and 7 bases from J, with 16 bases between. CDR3: CASSLRQGEGNEQFF. The CDR3 nucleotides read TGTGCCAGCAGCTTGAGGCAGGGCGAAGGAAATGAGCAGTTCTTC.

The V gene is TRBV5-6, the J gene TRBJ1-2, with a possible D match to TRBD1 (6 bases). The CDR3 is made up of 13 amino acids. Trimming removed 5 bases at V and 5 bases at J, with 13 bases between. Germline lookup yields CDR1 SGHDT and CDR2 YYEEEE. CDR3 sequence: CASRRTASYGYTF. The CDR3 DNA reads as TGTGCCAGCAGACGGACAGCTTCTTATGGCTACACCTTC.

J is TRBJ1-6 and V is TRBV7-2; D gene unclear. The germline V and J ends were trimmed by 1 base and 3 bases, with 7 bases remaining between them. From germline, CDR1 is SGHTA and CDR2 FQGNSA. The CDR3 runs to 15 residues. CDR3 DNA: TGTGCCAGCAGCTTAGGCCAGCTCTATAATTCACCCCTCCACTTT. This codes for CASSLGQLYNSPLHF.

This chain links TRBV7-3 with TRBJ2-4; D possibly corresponds to TRBD1 (5 bases). The germline CDR1 and CDR2 sequences are SGHTA and FQGTGA. CDR3 size: 13 residues. The ends were cut back, 5 bases at V and 7 bases at J, with 12 bases in the middle. CDR3 protein: CASSPGKGNIQYF. The CDR3 DNA reads as TGTGCCAGCAGCCCAGGGAAGGGGAACATTCAGTACTTC.

This clone was observed a few times. The rearrangement links TRBV12-3 or TRBV12-4 to TRBJ1-2; 8 bases align to TRBD1. The CDR3 runs 13 residues. J gave up 13 bases and V 4 bases, and 11 bases lay outside the gene matches. The CDR3 region is CASSSQGADRPTF. The CDR3 DNA reads TGTGCCAGCAGTTCCCAGGGGGCAGATCGACCCACCTTC.

V gene TRBV18 combines with J gene TRBJ2-7, with 9 bases aligning to TRBD2. Germline V gene sequence: CDR1 KGHSH, CDR2 LQKENI. CDR3 length: 15 residues. V shed 3 bases, J shed 2 bases, and the junction held 5 bases outside the gene matches. CDR3 amino acids: CASSPVAGAPYEQYF. Written as DNA, the CDR3 is TGTGCCAGCTCACCTGTAGCGGGAGCCCCCTACGAGCAGTACTTC.

On this clone itself: The sample has other DNA sequences that encode this CDR3 too. J is TRBJ1-1 and V is TRBV12-3 or TRBV12-4, with D uncertain. This CDR3 is built from 13 residues. V was trimmed by 3 bases and J by 1 base, leaving 6 bases between them. CDR3 coding DNA: TGTGCCAGCAGTTTTGCAGGGAACACTGAAGCTTTCTTT. It yields the protein CASSFAGNTEAFF.

This clone is a singleton in its sample. The chain is built from TRBV6-1 and TRBJ1-1, with TRBD1 as a possible D gene (5 bases). This CDR3 contains 15 residues. Germline CDR1 reads MNHNS; CDR2 reads SASEGT. V was cut by 2 bases and J by 1 base, with 11 bases left in between. The CDR3 here is CASSEPGRPNTEAFF. The CDR3 DNA is TGTGCCAGCAGTGAACCGGGACGGCCGAACACTGAAGCTTTCTTT.